The clone carrying this T cell receptor (beta chain) has just a few counts. What it recognizes is unknown. A multiplex PCR was run with 60 Vbeta primers and 13 Jbeta primers. Assay: immunoSEQ multiplex PCR; the TCRdb copy retains only in-frame clones and omits some. The sample has approximately 170,000 clones, about four fifths seen once. This entry comes from a study of cytomegalovirus exposure and HLA in healthy donors. The study's findings and limits: The authors reported that TCR beta sequences could predict HLA-A and HLA-B alleles. These predictions were accurate for most subjects in the first cohort. The study labeled 150 to 200 TCR beta chains cytomegalovirus-associated.

Material for sequencing was PBMCs. This clonotype was sampled from a male donor in good health and CMV-seronegative.

As DNA, the CDR3 is TGCGCCAGCAGCCAAAACAGGGCGAACACTGAAGCTTTCTTT. This codes for CASSQNRANTEAFF. This chain joins TRBV4-1 and TRBJ1-1; D perhaps matches TRBD1 (6 bases). The V end lost 2 bases, the J end lost 1 base, and 8 bases lay between the germline ends. CDR3 size: 14 residues. The V gene's germline CDR1 is MGHRA and CDR2 YSYEKL.